The rows below give T cell receptor beta chains drawn from one sample of a study of ipilimumab plus nivolumab after autologous stem cell transplantation. Generated by immunoSEQ multiplex PCR, the TCRdb table keeps only in-frame clones and is missing some. The profile shows 10,000 to 15,000 clones, 55% to 85% of them singletons. The material sequenced was PBMCs, taken in a trial of ipilimumab plus nivolumab as post-transplant consolidation. These receptors were collected from a male donor with diffuse large B-cell lymphoma. Both conserved end residues are part of each CDR3. The D gene is left open where the match is weak. Rows may omit the clone size; those that give it use once, few, many or a size class.

J,V,size,D,CDR3,DNA
TRBJ2-1,TRBV9,.,TRBD2,CASSALLAGGRNEQFF,TGTGCCAGCAGCGCTCTACTAGCGGGAGGGCGTAATGAGCAGTTCTTC
TRBJ1-2,TRBV7-8,.,TRBD1,CASSSGTGGAYGYTF,TGTGCCAGCAGTTCCGGGACAGGGGGCGCGTATGGCTACACCTTC
TRBJ2-1,TRBV27,.,TRBD2,CASEAGGSYNEQFF,TGTGCCAGCGAAGCGGGAGGGTCCTACAATGAGCAGTTCTTC
TRBJ2-3,TRBV4-1,.,TRBD2,CASSQDGLAGATDTQYF,TGCGCCAGCAGCCAAGACGGGCTGGCGGGAGCCACAGATACGCAGTATTTT
TRBJ2-7,TRBV30,.,.,CAWMRDSYEQYF,TGTGCCTGGATGCGGGACTCCTACGAGCAGTACTTC
TRBJ1-2,TRBV6-5,.,.,CASSYLSGDRYGYTF,TGTGCCAGCAGTTACCTCTCTGGGGACCGGTATGGCTACACCTTC
TRBJ1-3,TRBV6-6,.,.,CASTKTGDTIYF,TGTGCCAGCACCAAAACGGGAGACACCATATATTTT
TRBJ1-1,TRBV28,.,TRBD1,CASRKTKSGQAGTEAFF,TGTGCCAGCAGGAAAACCAAGTCAGGACAGGCGGGCACTGAAGCTTTCTTT
TRBJ1-4,TRBV7-6,.,TRBD1,CASSFRGRGEKLFF,TGTGCCAGCAGCTTCAGGGGGCGGGGTGAAAAACTGTTTTTT
TRBJ1-6,TRBV9,.,.,CASSAPSTGSPLHF,TGTGCCAGCAGCGCCCCTTCGACAGGATCACCCCTCCACTTT
TRBJ2-5,TRBV13,.,TRBD2,CASSLGRGIAGGALQETQYF,TGTGCCAGCAGCTTAGGACGGGGAATAGCGGGAGGGGCATTACAAGAGACCCAGTACTTC
TRBJ1-2,TRBV2,.,TRBD1,CASSPDRGRGYGYTF,TGTGCCAGCAGTCCGGACAGGGGGCGGGGCTATGGCTACACCTTC
TRBJ1-1,TRBV5-4,once,.,CASSLGGNTEAFF,TGTGCCAGCAGTCTAGGGGGGAACACTGAAGCTTTCTTT
TRBJ1-1,TRBV21-1,medium-sized,.,CASTFPRASTEAFF,TGTGCCAGCACCTTTCCCAGGGCTTCCACTGAAGCTTTCTTT
TRBJ2-3,TRBV7-3,.,.,CASSPRSRGDTQYF,TGTGCCAGCAGCCCCAGGAGTCGCGGAGATACGCAGTATTTT
TRBJ1-6,TRBV5-1,.,TRBD1,CASKETGWNSPLHF,TGCGCCAGCAAAGAGACAGGGTGGAATTCACCCCTCCACTTT
TRBJ1-1,TRBV4-3,few,.,CASSQDRVGTEAFF,TGCGCCAGCAGCCAAGATCGGGTCGGCACTGAAGCTTTCTTT
TRBJ2-7,TRBV5-1,.,TRBD1,CASSESGTGRIYF,TGCGCCAGCAGCGAATCCGGGACAGGGAGGATATACTTC
TRBJ2-7,TRBV6-5,.,.,CAISLRPGASYEQYF,TGTGCCATCAGTCTTCGGCCCGGGGCCTCCTACGAGCAGTACTTC
TRBJ1-4,TRBV30,.,.,CACLGRAVTNEKLFF,TGTGCCTGCTTAGGACGGGCGGTTACCAATGAAAAACTGTTTTTT
TRBJ2-3,TRBV19,.,TRBD2,CASKWAGGSTDTQYF,TGTGCCAGTAAGTGGGCGGGAGGCTCAACAGATACGCAGTATTTT
TRBJ1-1,TRBV6-5,.,.,CASSNTGNTEAFF,TGTGCCAGCAGTAACACAGGGAACACTGAAGCTTTCTTT
TRBJ1-1,TRBV5-6,.,.,CASSPLLNTEAFF,TGTGCCAGCAGCCCTCTCCTGAACACTGAAGCTTTCTTT
TRBJ1-3,TRBV19,few,.,CASMTMTGNTIYF,TGTGCCAGCATGACAATGACTGGAAACACCATATATTTT
TRBJ2-7,TRBV11-1,.,.,CASSRSVDTYTYEQYF,TGCGCCAGCAGCCGATCTGTGGACACCTACACCTACGAGCAGTACTTC
TRBJ1-5,TRBV6-6,.,.,CASSYPGDNQPQHF,TGTGCCAGCAGTTATCCGGGGGACAATCAGCCCCAGCATTTT
TRBJ2-4,TRBV6-5,.,TRBD2,CASSYSGGGAEGIQYF,TGTGCCAGCAGTTACTCGGGCGGGGGGGCCGAAGGCATTCAGTACTTC
TRBJ1-1,TRBV5-4,.,.,CASSTRGLDTEAFF,TGTGCCAGCAGCACCCGGGGGCTAGACACTGAAGCTTTCTTT
TRBJ1-1,TRBV11-2,.,.,CASSPRRGNTEAFF,TGTGCCAGCAGCCCCCGTCGGGGGAACACTGAAGCTTTCTTT
TRBJ2-3,TRBV10-3,.,TRBD2,CAIGRTSGTQYF,TGTGCCATCGGTAGGACTAGCGGCACGCAGTATTTT
TRBJ1-6,TRBV5-4,.,TRBD1,CASSGQGAGSSPLHF,TGTGCCAGCAGCGGACAGGGGGCTGGCTCTTCACCCCTCCACTTT
TRBJ2-3,TRBV7-8,.,.,CASSQSEGSDTQYF,TGTGCCAGCAGCCAATCGGAGGGGTCGGATACGCAGTATTTT
TRBJ2-7,TRBV2,.,.,CASFFSYEQYF,TGTGCCAGCTTTTTCTCCTACGAGCAGTACTTC
TRBJ2-1,TRBV27,.,.,CASRGRTTYNEQFF,TGTGCCAGCAGGGGACGGACGACCTACAATGAGCAGTTCTTC
TRBJ2-5,TRBV18,once,.,CASSAGIQETQYF,TGTGCCAGCTCGGCGGGGATCCAAGAGACCCAGTACTTC
TRBJ2-5,TRBV2,.,.,CASSQGRETQYF,TGTGCCAGCAGTCAGGGGAGAGAGACCCAGTACTTC
TRBJ1-2,TRBV6-1,.,.,CASSGTTGYGYTF,TGTGCCAGCAGTGGGACCACGGGGTATGGCTACACCTTC
TRBJ2-2,TRBV6-1,.,TRBD2,CASSGLASDTGELFF,TGTGCCAGCAGTGGACTAGCTTCGGACACCGGGGAGCTGTTTTTT
TRBJ1-6,TRBV19,.,.,CAGSGGRRVSSPLHF,TGTGCCGGTAGTGGGGGTAGGAGGGTTTCTTCACCCCTCCACTTT
TRBJ1-1,TRBV6-5,.,.,CASTLVGTEAFF,TGTGCCAGCACCCTCGTGGGAACTGAAGCTTTCTTT
TRBJ1-2,TRBV27,.,.,CASSIGQSNYGYTF,TGTGCCAGCAGTATCGGACAGAGCAACTATGGCTACACCTTC
TRBJ2-3,TRBV9,.,TRBD2,CASSGGLAGGGDTQYF,TGTGCCAGCAGCGGGGGACTAGCGGGAGGTGGAGATACGCAGTATTTT
TRBJ2-2,TRBV7-3,.,TRBD2,CASSLTSGRAGGELFF,TGTGCCAGCAGCTTAACCAGCGGGAGGGCCGGCGGGGAGCTGTTTTTT
TRBJ2-1,TRBV19,.,TRBD1,CASSIPGGFGNEQFF,TGTGCCAGTAGTATTCCAGGGGGCTTCGGAAATGAGCAGTTCTTC
TRBJ2-1,TRBV11-3,.,TRBD2,CASSQGLAGGPEYNEQFF,TGTGCCAGCAGCCAGGGGCTAGCGGGAGGGCCGGAGTACAATGAGCAGTTCTTC
TRBJ2-3,TRBV19,.,.,CASTLGVTDTQYF,TGTGCCAGTACACTAGGGGTCACAGATACGCAGTATTTT
TRBJ2-5,TRBV7-9,.,.,CASSLPGASVKTQYF,TGTGCCAGCAGCCTCCCAGGGGCTAGTGTCAAGACCCAGTACTTC
TRBJ2-4,TRBV7-9,medium-sized,.,CASSLATGAGNIQYF,TGTGCCAGCAGCTTAGCCACGGGGGCGGGGAACATTCAGTACTTC